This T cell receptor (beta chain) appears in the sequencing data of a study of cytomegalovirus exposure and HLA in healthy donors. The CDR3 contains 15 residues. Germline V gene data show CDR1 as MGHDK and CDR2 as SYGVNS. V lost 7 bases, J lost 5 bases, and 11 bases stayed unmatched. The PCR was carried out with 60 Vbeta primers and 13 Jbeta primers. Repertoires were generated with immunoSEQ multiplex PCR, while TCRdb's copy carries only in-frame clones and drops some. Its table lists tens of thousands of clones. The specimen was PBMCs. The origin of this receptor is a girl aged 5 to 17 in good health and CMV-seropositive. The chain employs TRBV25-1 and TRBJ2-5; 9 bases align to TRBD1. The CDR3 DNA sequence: TGTGCCAGCAACTACCGGGACAGGGAAGCGGAGACCCAGTACTTC. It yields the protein CASNYRDREAETQYF.